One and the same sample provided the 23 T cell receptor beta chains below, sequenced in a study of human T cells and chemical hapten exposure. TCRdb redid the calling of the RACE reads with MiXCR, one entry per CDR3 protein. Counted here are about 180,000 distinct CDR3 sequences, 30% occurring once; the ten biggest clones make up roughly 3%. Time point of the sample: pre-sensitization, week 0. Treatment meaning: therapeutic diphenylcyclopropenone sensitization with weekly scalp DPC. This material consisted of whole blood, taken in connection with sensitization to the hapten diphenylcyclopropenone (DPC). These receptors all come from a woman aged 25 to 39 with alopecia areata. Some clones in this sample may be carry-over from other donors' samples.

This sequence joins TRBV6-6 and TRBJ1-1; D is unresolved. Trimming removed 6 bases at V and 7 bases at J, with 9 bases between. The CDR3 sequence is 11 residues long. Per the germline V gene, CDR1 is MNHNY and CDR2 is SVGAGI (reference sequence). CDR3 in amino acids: CASSFQVEAFF. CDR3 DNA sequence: TGTGCCAGCAGCTTTCAGGTTGAAGCTTTCTTT.

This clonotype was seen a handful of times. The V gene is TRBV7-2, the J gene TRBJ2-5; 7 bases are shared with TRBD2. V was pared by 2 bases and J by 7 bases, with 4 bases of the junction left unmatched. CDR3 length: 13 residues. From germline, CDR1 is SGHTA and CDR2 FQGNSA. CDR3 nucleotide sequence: TGTGCCAGCAGCTTATTGGGCGGGGGGACCCAGTACTTC. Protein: CASSLLGGGTQYF.

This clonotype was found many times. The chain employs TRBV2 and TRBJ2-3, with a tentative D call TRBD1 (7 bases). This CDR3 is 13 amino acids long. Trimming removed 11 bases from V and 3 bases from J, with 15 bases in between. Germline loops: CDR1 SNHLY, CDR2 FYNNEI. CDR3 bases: TGTGCCGGAGGGACAGCCGGAACAGATACGCAGTATTTT. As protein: CAGGTAGTDTQYF.

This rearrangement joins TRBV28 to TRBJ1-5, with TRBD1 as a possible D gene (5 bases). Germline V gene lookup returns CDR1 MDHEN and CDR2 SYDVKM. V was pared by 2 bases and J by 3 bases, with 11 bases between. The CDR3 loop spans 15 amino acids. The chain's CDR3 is CASSLSGGYNQPQHF. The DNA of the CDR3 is TGTGCCAGCAGTTTAAGTGGGGGGTACAATCAGCCCCAGCATTTT.

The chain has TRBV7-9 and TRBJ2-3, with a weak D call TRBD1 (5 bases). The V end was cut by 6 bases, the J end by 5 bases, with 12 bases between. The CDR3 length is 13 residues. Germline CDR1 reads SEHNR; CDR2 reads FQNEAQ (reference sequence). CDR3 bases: TGTGCCAGCAGGTCCCAGGGTAAAGATACGCAGTATTTT. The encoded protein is CASRSQGKDTQYF.

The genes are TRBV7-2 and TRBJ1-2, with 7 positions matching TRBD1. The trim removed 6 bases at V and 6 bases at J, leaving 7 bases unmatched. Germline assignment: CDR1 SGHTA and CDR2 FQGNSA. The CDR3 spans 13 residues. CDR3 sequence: CASSLDRPHGYTF. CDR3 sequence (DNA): TGTGCCAGCAGTTTGGACAGGCCCCATGGCTACACCTTC.

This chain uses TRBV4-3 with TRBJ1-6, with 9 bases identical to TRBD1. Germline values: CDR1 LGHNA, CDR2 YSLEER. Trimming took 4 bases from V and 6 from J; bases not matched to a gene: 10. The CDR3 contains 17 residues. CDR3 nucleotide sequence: TGCGCCAGCAGCCGAGCAACAGGGGGCTCGAGTAATTCACCCCTCCACTTT. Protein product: CASSRATGGSSNSPLHF.

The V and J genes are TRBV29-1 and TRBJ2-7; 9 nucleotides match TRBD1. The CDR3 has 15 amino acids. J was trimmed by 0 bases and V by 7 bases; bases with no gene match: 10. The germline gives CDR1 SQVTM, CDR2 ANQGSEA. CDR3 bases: TGCAGCGCCCTAGACGGGACAGGGAGCTCCTACGAGCAGTACTTC. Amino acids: CSALDGTGSSYEQYF.

The CDR3 region is CSARNLLEETQYF. CDR3 bases: TGCAGTGCTAGAAACTTACTTGAAGAGACCCAGTACTTC. The chain has TRBV20-1 and TRBJ2-5; the D is unclear. Germline CDR1 reads DFQATT; CDR2 reads SNEGSKA (reference sequence). The length of the CDR3 is 13 residues. The V end was cut by 2 bases, the J end by 3 bases, with 10 bases between.

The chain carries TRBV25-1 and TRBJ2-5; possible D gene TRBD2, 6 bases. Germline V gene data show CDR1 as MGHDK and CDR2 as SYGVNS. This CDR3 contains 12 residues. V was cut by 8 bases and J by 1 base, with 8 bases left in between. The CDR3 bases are TGTGCCAGCTGGGACTTCCAAGAGACCCAGTACTTC. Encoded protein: CASWDFQETQYF. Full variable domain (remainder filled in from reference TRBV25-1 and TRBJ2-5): EADIYQTPRYLVIGTGKKITLECSQTMGHDKMYWYQQDPGMELHLIHYSYGVNSTEKGDLSSESTVSRIRTEHFPLTLESARPSHTSQYLCASWDFQETQYFGPGTRLLVL.

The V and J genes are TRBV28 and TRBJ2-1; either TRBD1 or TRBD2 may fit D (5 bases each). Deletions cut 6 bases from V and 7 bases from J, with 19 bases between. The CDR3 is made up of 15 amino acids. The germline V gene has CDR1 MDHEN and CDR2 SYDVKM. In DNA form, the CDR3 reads TGTGCCAGCAGCCCCGGGACGGCCAGTCGGAATGAGCAGTTCTTC. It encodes CASSPGTASRNEQFF.

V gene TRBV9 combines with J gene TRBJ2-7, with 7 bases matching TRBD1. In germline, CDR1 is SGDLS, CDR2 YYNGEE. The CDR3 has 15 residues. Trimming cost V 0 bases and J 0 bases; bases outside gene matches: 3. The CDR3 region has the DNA TGTGCCAGCAGCGTAGGACGGGACAGCTCCTACGAGCAGTACTTC. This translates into CASSVGRDSSYEQYF.

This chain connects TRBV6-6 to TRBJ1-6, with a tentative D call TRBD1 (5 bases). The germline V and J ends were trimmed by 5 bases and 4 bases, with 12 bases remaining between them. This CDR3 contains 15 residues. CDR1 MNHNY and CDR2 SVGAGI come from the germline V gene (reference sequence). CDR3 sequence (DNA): TGTGCCAGCAGTCCGGGACTGATTTATAATTCACCCCTCCACTTT. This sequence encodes CASSPGLIYNSPLHF.

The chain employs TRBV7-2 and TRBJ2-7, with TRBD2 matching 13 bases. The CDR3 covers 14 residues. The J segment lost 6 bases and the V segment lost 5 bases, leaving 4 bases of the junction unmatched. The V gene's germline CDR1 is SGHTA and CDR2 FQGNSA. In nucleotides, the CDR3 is TGTGCCAGCAGCACCACTAGCGGGAGGGGCGAGCAGTACTTC. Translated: CASSTTSGRGEQYF.

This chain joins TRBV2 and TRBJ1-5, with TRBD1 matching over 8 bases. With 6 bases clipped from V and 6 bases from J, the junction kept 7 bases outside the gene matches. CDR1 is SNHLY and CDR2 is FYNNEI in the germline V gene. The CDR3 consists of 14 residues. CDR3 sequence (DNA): TGTGCCAGCAGAGTTGACAGGGGTTCTCAGCCCCAGCATTTT. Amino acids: CASRVDRGSQPQHF. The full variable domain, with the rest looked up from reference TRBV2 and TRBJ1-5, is EPEVTQTPSHQVTQMGQEVILRCVPISNHLYFYWYRQILGQKVEFLVSFYNNEISEKSEIFDDQFSVERPDGSNFTLKIRSTKLEDSAMYFCASRVDRGSQPQHFGDGTRLSIL.

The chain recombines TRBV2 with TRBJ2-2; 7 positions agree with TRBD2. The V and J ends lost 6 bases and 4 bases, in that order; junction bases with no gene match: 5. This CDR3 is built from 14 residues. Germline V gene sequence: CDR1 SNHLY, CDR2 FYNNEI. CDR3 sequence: CASRETSSTGELFF. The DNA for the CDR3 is TGTGCCAGCAGGGAGACTAGCAGCACCGGGGAGCTGTTTTTT.

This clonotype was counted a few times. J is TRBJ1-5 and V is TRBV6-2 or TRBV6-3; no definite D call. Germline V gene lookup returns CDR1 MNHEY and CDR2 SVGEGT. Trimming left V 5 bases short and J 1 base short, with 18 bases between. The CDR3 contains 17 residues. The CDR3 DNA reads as TGTGCCAGCAGTCCCCCCCGGCGGATGGACAGCAATCAGCCCCAGCATTTT. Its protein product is CASSPPRRMDSNQPQHF.

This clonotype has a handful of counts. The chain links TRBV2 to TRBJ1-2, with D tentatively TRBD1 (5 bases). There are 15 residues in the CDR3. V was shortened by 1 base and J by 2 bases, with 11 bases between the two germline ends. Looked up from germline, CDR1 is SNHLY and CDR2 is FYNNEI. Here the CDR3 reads CASSEGWGVNYGYTF. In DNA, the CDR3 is TGTGCCAGCAGTGAAGGCTGGGGGGTCAACTATGGCTACACCTTC.

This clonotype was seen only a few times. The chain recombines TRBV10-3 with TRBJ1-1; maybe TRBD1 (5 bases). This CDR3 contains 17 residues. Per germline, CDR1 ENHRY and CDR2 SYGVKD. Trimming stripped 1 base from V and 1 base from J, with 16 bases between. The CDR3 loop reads CAISEYEPGRRNTEAFF. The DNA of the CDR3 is TGTGCCATCAGTGAGTATGAGCCGGGACGGCGGAACACTGAAGCTTTCTTT.

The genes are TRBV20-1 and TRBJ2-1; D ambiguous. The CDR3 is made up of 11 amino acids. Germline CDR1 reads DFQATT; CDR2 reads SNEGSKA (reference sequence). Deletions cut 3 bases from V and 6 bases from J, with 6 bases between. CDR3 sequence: CSASGLNEQFF. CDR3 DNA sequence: TGCAGTGCTAGCGGCCTCAATGAGCAGTTCTTC.

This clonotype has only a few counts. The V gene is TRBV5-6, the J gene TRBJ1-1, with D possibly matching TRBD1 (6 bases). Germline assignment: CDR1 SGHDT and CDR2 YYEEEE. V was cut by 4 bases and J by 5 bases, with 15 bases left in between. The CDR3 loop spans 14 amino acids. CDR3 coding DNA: TGTGCCAGCAGCCCACAGGGTTTTAATACTGAAGCTTTCTTT. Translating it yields CASSPQGFNTEAFF.

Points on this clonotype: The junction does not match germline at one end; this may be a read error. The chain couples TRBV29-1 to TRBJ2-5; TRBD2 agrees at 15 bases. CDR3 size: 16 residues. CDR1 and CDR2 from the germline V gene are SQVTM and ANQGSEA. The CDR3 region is CSVDGTSGGRQETQCF. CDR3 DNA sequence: TGCAGCGTTGACGGGACTAGCGGGGGGCGACAAGAGACCCAGTGCTTC.

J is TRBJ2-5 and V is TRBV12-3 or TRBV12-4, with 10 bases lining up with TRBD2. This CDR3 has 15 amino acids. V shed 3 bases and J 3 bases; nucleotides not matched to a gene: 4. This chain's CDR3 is CASSFSGGPEETQYF. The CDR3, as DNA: TGTGCCAGCAGTTTTAGCGGGGGGCCAGAAGAGACCCAGTACTTC.